Detailed here is one TCR beta chain. With 2 bases removed from V and 2 bases from J, the gap between germline ends came to 10 bases. The CDR3 spans 14 residues. Germline CDR1 and CDR2: MGHRA and YSYEKL. The sample is drawn from a study of technical replicates of blood from a handful of donors. TCRdb's table, derived via immunoSEQ multiplex PCR, lists solely in-frame clones and lacks some. The sample includes approximately 70,000 clones, roughly 92% of them seen just once. This chain links TRBV4-1 with TRBJ2-7; D is perhaps TRBD1 (5 bases). Sequencing was done on a sample of T cells isolated from PBMCs. This sequence originates from a human donor in good health. CDR3 bases: TGCGCCAGCAGCCAATTCCTGGACACCTACGAGCAGTACTTC. Its protein is CASSQFLDTYEQYF.